A selection of T cell receptor beta chains follows, all from one sample in a study of blood T cell repertoires in COVID-19. The data were produced by immunoSEQ multiplex PCR, yet TCRdb's version contains in-frame clones alone and is incomplete. The table has some 68,000 clones, 88% seen once. The sample consisted of peripheral blood. Source of these receptors: a human donor in a cohort sampled during active COVID-19. CDR3s include the opening cysteine and the closing phenylalanine or tryptophan. The D gene is left open where the match is weak. Size is stated for part of the rows, as once, few or many counts, or as a class when the clone is expanded.

j_call d_call clone_size cdr3_length v_call cdr3_nt cdr3_aa
TRBJ1-2 NA NA 14 TRBV6-4 TGTGCCAGCAGTGACTCGAGCGCCGTCTATGGCTACACCTTC CASSDSSAVYGYTF
TRBJ1-5 TRBD1 NA 15 TRBV4-1 TGCGCCAGCAGCCGGACAGGGGGCGGCAATCAGCCCCAGCATTTT CASSRTGGGNQPQHF
TRBJ1-2 TRBD1 NA 16 TRBV29-1 TGCAGCGTTGAAGACAAAGTTGGGACAGGGGGCAATGGCTACACCTTC CSVEDKVGTGGNGYTF
TRBJ1-2 NA NA 15 TRBV5-6 TGTGCCAGCAGCTCCACGCGGGGACGCTACTATGGCTACACCTTC CASSSTRGRYYGYTF
TRBJ1-4 TRBD1 NA 16 TRBV19 TGTGCCAGTAGTCCCTATTTGACAGGGACCAATGAAAAACTGTTTTTT CASSPYLTGTNEKLFF
TRBJ1-3 NA NA 15 TRBV18 TGTGCCAGCTCGGACTTGACAGGCTCTGGAAACACCATATATTTT CASSDLTGSGNTIYF
TRBJ1-1 TRBD1 NA 14 TRBV30 TGTGCCTGGAGTGTAACTGGCGGGACAGGGCGAGCTTTCTTT CAWSVTGGTGRAFF
TRBJ2-3 NA NA 14 TRBV19 TGTGCCAGTAGTCTCGGCGGGATTACAGATACGCAGTATTTT CASSLGGITDTQYF
TRBJ2-5 NA NA 15 TRBV10-3 TGTGCCATCAGCGGAGGACAATTTGGGGGGGAGACCCAGTACTTC CAISGGQFGGETQYF
TRBJ1-1 TRBD1 once 15 TRBV6-5 TGTGCCAGCAGTCCCAGGACAGGGCGAGGTCGGGTGGCTTTCTTT CASSPRTGRGRVAFF
TRBJ1-1 NA NA 15 TRBV10-1 TGCGCCAGCCCCCGGACGGACGGGGGGAACACTGAAGCTTTCTTT CASPRTDGGNTEAFF
TRBJ2-5 NA once 13 TRBV20-1 TGCAGTGCTAGTCCCAGGGGAGGGGAGACCCAGTACTTC CSASPRGGETQYF
TRBJ2-4 NA once 13 TRBV30 TGTGCCTGGATTCCGGCGGGGACAAACATTCAGTACTTC CAWIPAGTNIQYF
TRBJ1-2 NA NA 16 TRBV11-2 TGTGCCAGCAGCGGCCTAAGGCGGGAGGCGGGCTATGGCTACACCTTC CASSGLRREAGYGYTF
TRBJ1-2 TRBD1 NA 14 TRBV10-3 TGTGCCATCAGTGTAAAACAGGGGGCGAGTGGCTACACCTTC CAISVKQGASGYTF
TRBJ1-1 NA NA 14 TRBV3-1/TRBV3-2 TGTGCCAGCAGCCGATTAGGGGGAATCACTGAAGCTTTCTTT CASSRLGGITEAFF
TRBJ2-1 TRBD1 NA 14 TRBV6-1 TGTGCCAGCAGTGAACCCAGGGGGTACAATGAGCAGTTCTTC CASSEPRGYNEQFF
TRBJ1-5 TRBD1 NA 16 TRBV7-2 TGTGCCAGCAGCATGACAGGGTCATCTAGCAATCAGCCCCAGCATTTT CASSMTGSSSNQPQHF
TRBJ2-5 TRBD2 NA 16 TRBV7-2 TGTGCCAGCAGCGAAACCGGGACTAGCGGCAGGGGGACCCAGTACTTC CASSETGTSGRGTQYF
TRBJ1-2 NA NA 14 TRBV5-1 TGCGCCAGCAGCTTGGCGCCGGGGTCCTATGGCTACACCTTC CASSLAPGSYGYTF
TRBJ2-2 NA once 17 TRBV30 TGTGCCTGGAGTGTCAACAGGCCGAGAAGAAACACCGGGGAGCTGTTTTTT CAWSVNRPRRNTGELFF
TRBJ2-2 NA NA 18 TRBV6-1 TGTGCCAGCAGTGAATGGGAAATATGGGGGGTCGGTTACGGGGAGCTGTTTTTT CASSEWEIWGVGYGELFF
TRBJ1-4 NA NA 15 TRBV6-6 TGTGCCAGCAGTTACCCGACAGCAACTAATGAAAAACTGTTTTTT CASSYPTATNEKLFF
TRBJ1-3 TRBD1 NA 14 TRBV4-2 TGTGCCAGCAGCGGACAGGTTACTGGAAACACCATATATTTT CASSGQVTGNTIYF
TRBJ2-7 TRBD2 NA 17 TRBV7-9 TGTGCCAGCAGCTCCGCGGGGGGGACAGCCTACTACTACGAGCAGTACTTC CASSSAGGTAYYYEQYF
TRBJ1-3 NA NA 14 TRBV6-1 TGTGCCAGCAGTGAATACCTCCTAGACGGCACCATATATTTT CASSEYLLDGTIYF
TRBJ2-6 NA NA 16 TRBV7-2 TGTGCCAGCAGCTTAGTTTGGAGGGCTGGGGCCAACGTCCTGACTTTC CASSLVWRAGANVLTF
TRBJ2-3 TRBD2 NA 16 TRBV18 TGTGCCAGCTCGCTTACTAGCGGGGGCCCGACAGATACGCAGTATTTT CASSLTSGGPTDTQYF
TRBJ2-1 NA NA 12 TRBV10-1 TGCGCCAGCAGTGACACTACTAGCAAGCAGTTCTTC CASSDTTSKQFF
TRBJ2-3 TRBD2 NA 15 TRBV28 TGTGCCAGCAGCTCCGCGGGGGGCCGGAGAGATACGCAGTATTTT CASSSAGGRRDTQYF
TRBJ2-7 NA NA 13 TRBV6-1 TGTGCCAGCAGTGAAGATGTGGCTAGCGAGCAGTACTTC CASSEDVASEQYF
TRBJ2-1 TRBD2 once 14 TRBV30 TGTGCCTGGAGACTCATAGCGGGAAAGCTTGAGCAGTTCTTC CAWRLIAGKLEQFF
TRBJ2-2 TRBD2 NA 16 TRBV7-3 TGTGCCAGCAGCCCCCGACTAGCGGGAGTAACCGGGGAGCTGTTTTTT CASSPRLAGVTGELFF
TRBJ2-7 TRBD2 NA 16 TRBV4-1 TGCGCCAGCAGCCAAGAATTAACGGCTAGCGGGGACGAGCAGTACTTC CASSQELTASGDEQYF
TRBJ2-7 NA NA 14 TRBV9 TGTGCCAGCAGCGGGGGCGCCTCGATCGGGGAGCAGTACTTC CASSGGASIGEQYF
TRBJ2-3 TRBD1 NA 18 TRBV7-9 TGTGCCAGCAGCTCCCCTTACTGGACAGGGAGAAACATTGATACGCAGTATTTT CASSSPYWTGRNIDTQYF
TRBJ1-4 NA NA 11 TRBV12-3/TRBV12-4 TGTGCCAGCAGTTTCAGGGAAAAACTGTTTTTT CASSFREKLFF
TRBJ1-2 NA few 13 TRBV5-1 TGCGCCAGCAGCTCGGCGGGGAATTATGGCTACACCTTC CASSSAGNYGYTF
TRBJ2-3 TRBD2 NA 15 TRBV10-2 TGCGCCAGCAGTGAGAGTAGCGGGAGCACAGATACGCAGTATTTT CASSESSGSTDTQYF
TRBJ1-5 TRBD1 NA 14 TRBV18 TGTGCCAGCTCAGGAGGACAGGTTAATCAGCCCCAGCATTTT CASSGGQVNQPQHF
TRBJ2-2 TRBD2 NA 17 TRBV6-2/TRBV6-3 TGTGCCAGCAGTTACACGGGACTAGCGGGAGTCACCGGGGAGCTGTTTTTT CASSYTGLAGVTGELFF
TRBJ2-1 NA NA 13 TRBV25-1 TGTGCCAGCAGTGAATTCGGCAGGGATGAGCAGTTCTTC CASSEFGRDEQFF
TRBJ2-1 TRBD2 NA 16 TRBV5-4 TGTGCCAGCAGGGTAGCGGGAGGTGTCTCCTACAATGAGCAGTTCTTC CASRVAGGVSYNEQFF
TRBJ1-5 NA few 15 TRBV19 TGTGCCAGTTCCAAGACAGGTTTCGTAAATCAGCCCCAGCATTTT CASSKTGFVNQPQHF
TRBJ1-1 NA NA 15 TRBV6-5 TGTGCCAGCGGATTGGGGACACCTCTGAACACTGAAGCTTTCTTT CASGLGTPLNTEAFF
TRBJ2-5 NA NA 12 TRBV9 TGTGCCAGCAGCGTAGTGGCAGAGACCCAGTACTTC CASSVVAETQYF
TRBJ2-7 NA NA 13 TRBV7-9 TGTGCCAGCACCGAGACAAATTCCTACGAGCAGTACTTC CASTETNSYEQYF
TRBJ2-3 NA NA 16 TRBV4-3 TGCGCCAGCAGCCAAGTCTACGGAGCCACCACAGATACGCAGTATTTT CASSQVYGATTDTQYF
TRBJ2-7 NA NA 12 TRBV3-1/TRBV3-2 TGTGCCAGCAGCCAAGCAGGCTACGAGCAGTACTTC CASSQAGYEQYF
TRBJ1-5 TRBD1 NA 15 TRBV27 TGTGCCAGCAGTGCAGGGGGACAGGGTAATCAGCCCCAGCATTTT CASSAGGQGNQPQHF
TRBJ1-1 NA NA 11 TRBV28 TGTGCCACTTACACCTACACTGAAGCTTTCTTT CATYTYTEAFF
TRBJ1-1 TRBD1 NA 14 TRBV5-1 TGCGCCAGCAGCTCGCAGGGGGCGAACACTGAAGCTTTCTTT CASSSQGANTEAFF
TRBJ1-2 NA NA 16 TRBV30 TGTGCCTGGAGTAGGAGCAGGGGTCTTCCTAACTATGGCTACACCTTC CAWSRSRGLPNYGYTF
TRBJ2-3 NA NA 14 TRBV10-2 TGCGCCAGCAGTGAGTTGGGACTGGAAGATACGCAGTATTTT CASSELGLEDTQYF
TRBJ2-1 NA NA 13 TRBV9 TGTGCCAGCAGCGTCACAGTATACAATGAGCAGTTCTTC CASSVTVYNEQFF
TRBJ2-7 TRBD1 NA 15 TRBV6-7 TGTGCCAGCAGTTACGTAGACAGGGGTGTTCACGAGCAGTACTTC CASSYVDRGVHEQYF
TRBJ2-5 NA few 11 TRBV30 TGTGCCTGGTCCAGGGGAAAGACCCAGTACTTC CAWSRGKTQYF
TRBJ1-2 NA once 16 TRBV7-2 TGTGCCAGCAGCTTAGCCCCGGACGTAATCAGGGATGGCTACACCTTC CASSLAPDVIRDGYTF
TRBJ2-2 NA NA 18 TRBV28 TGTGCCAGCAGTCGACCCATTTTCCGGGACAAGAACACCGGGGAGCTGTTTTTT CASSRPIFRDKNTGELFF